This T cell receptor beta chain was observed in a study of T cell responses to AZD1222 COVID-19 vaccine. CDR3 size: 14 residues. The V gene's germline CDR1 is KGHSH and CDR2 LQKENI. Trimming shortened V by 4 bases and J by 8 bases, and 14 bases separated the two germline ends. The table came from immunoSEQ multiplex PCR; TCRdb's copy has only in-frame clones and leaves some out. The repertoire holds roughly 140,000 clones, with 90% as singletons. The material was peripheral blood, obtained 28 days after the second AZD1222 dose. This receptor was identified in an adult who received the AZD1222 COVID-19 vaccine. The chain uses TRBV18 and TRBJ1-4; a weak D match, TRBD1 (6 bases). The CDR3 nucleotides are TGTGCCAGCTCACACGATACAGGGAACGAAAAACTGTTTTTT. Protein: CASSHDTGNEKLFF.